A single T cell receptor beta chain is shown here with its context. No antigen is known for it. These data are taken from a study of cytomegalovirus exposure and HLA in healthy donors. Study background: The 110 or so validation repertoires used the same platform as the 650 to 750 first-cohort repertoires, a later analysis reported. Study observations and caveats: The study recorded fewer than 200 TCR beta chains that were cytomegalovirus-associated. Through in vitro validation, three CMV-associated chains were shown to be specific for CMV antigens. Across donors, most TCRs were seen rarely, yet some public ones were widespread.

Between the trimmed V and J ends, which lost 1 base and 8 bases, there was a span of 14 bases. CDR3 size: 13 residues. The germline gives CDR1 SQVTM, CDR2 ANQGSEA. TCRdb keeps only in-frame clones here, not all; method: immunoSEQ multiplex PCR. Among tens of thousands of clones, over 85% were seen once, and the ten largest hold around 4.5%. This chain uses TRBV29-1 with TRBJ1-1; no clear D gene. Material for sequencing was PBMCs. This receptor was identified in a young man in good health and CMV-seropositive. CDR3 protein: CSVEVIAGKEAFF. Here the CDR3 DNA reads TGCAGCGTTGAAGTGATAGCGGGGAAGGAAGCTTTCTTT. Together with reference TRBV29-1 and TRBJ1-1, the CDR3 gives the full variable domain: SAVISQKPSRDICQRGTSLTIQCQVDSQVTMMFWYRQQPGQSLTLIATANQGSEATYESGFVIDKFPISRPNLTFSTLTVSNMSPEDSSIYLCSVEVIAGKEAFFGQGTRLTVV.